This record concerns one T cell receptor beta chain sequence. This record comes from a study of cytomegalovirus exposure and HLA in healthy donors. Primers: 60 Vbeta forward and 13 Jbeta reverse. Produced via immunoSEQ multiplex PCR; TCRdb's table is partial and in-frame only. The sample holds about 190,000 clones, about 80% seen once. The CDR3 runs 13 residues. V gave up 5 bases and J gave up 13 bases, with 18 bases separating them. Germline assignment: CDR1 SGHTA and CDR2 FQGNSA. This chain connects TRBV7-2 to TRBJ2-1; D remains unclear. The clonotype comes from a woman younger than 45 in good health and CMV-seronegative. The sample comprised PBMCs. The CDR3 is CASSTLTPVEQFF. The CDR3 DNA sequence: TGTGCCAGCAGCACCTTAACCCCGGTTGAACAGTTCTTC.